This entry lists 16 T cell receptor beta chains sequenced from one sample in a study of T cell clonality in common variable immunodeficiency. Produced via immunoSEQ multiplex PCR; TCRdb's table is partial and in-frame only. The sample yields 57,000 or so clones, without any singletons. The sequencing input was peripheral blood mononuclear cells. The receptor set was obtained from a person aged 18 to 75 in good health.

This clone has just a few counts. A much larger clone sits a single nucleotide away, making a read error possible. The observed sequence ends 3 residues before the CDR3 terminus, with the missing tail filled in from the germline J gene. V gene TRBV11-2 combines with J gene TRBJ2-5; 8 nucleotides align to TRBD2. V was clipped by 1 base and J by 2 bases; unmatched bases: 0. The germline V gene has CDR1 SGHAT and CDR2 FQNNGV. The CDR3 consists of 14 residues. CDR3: CASSLASGQETQYF. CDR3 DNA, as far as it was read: TGTGCCAGCAGCTTAGCTAGCGGGCAAGAGACC. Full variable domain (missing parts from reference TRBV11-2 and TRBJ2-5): EAGVAQSPRYKIIEKRQSVAFWCNPISGHATLYWYQQILGQGPKLLIQFQNNGVVDDSQLPKDRFSAERLKGVDSTLKIQPAKLEDSAVYLCASSLASGQETQYFGPGTRLLVL.

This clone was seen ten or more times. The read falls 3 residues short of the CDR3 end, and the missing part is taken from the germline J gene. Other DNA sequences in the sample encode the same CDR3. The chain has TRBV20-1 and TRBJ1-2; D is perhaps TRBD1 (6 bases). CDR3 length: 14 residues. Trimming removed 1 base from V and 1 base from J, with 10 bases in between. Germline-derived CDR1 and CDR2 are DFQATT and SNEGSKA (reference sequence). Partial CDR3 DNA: TGCAGTGCTAGAGCGGACAGCATTAACTATGGC. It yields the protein CSARADSINYG. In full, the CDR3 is CSARADSINYGYTF.

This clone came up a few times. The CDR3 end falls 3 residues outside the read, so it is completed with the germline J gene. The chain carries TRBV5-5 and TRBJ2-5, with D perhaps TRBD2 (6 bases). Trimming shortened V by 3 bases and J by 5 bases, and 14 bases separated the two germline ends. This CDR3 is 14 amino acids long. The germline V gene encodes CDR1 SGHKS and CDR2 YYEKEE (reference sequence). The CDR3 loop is CASSSRGLWETQYF. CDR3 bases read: TGTGCCAGCAGCTCGAGGGGACTTTGGGAGACC.

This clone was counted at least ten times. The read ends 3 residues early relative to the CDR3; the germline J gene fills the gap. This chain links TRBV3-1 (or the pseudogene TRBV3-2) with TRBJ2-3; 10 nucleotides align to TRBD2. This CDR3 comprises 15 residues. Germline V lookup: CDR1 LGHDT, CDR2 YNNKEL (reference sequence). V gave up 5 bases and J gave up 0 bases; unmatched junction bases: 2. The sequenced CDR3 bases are TGTGCCAGCAGCGTTAGCGGGAGGAGCACAGATACG. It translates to CASSVSGRSTDT. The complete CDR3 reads CASSVSGRSTDTQYF.

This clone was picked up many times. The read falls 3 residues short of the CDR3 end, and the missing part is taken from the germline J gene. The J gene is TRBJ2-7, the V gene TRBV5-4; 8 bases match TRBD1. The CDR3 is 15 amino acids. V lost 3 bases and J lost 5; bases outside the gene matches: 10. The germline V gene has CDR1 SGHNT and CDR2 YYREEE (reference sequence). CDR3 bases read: TGTGCCAGCAGCTCGGGACAGGCTTCCACCAACGAG. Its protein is CASSSGQASTNE. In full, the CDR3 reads CASSSGQASTNEQYF.

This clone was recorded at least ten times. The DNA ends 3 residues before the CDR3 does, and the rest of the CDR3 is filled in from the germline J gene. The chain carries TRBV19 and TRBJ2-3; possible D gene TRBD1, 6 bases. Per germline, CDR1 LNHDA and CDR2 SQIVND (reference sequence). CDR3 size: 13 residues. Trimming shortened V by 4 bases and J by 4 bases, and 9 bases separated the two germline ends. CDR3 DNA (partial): TGTGCCAGTAGTAAGGGACATCCAGATACG. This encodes CASSKGHPDT. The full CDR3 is CASSKGHPDTQYF.

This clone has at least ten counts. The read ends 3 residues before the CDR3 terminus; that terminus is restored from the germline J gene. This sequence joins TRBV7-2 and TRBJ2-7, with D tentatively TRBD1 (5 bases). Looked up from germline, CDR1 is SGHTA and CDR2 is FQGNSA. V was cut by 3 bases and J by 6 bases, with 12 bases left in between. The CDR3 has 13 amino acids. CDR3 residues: CASSFDSSLEQYF. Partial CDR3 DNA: TGTGCCAGCAGCTTCGACAGTTCCCTCGAG.

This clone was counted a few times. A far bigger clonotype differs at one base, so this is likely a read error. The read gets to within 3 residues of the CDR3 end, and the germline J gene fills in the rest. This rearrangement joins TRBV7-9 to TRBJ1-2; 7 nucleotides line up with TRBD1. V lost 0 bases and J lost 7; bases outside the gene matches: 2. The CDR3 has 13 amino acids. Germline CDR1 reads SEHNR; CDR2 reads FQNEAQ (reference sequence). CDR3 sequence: CASSLATGSGYTF. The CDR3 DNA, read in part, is TGTGCCAGCAGCTTAGCGACAGGGAGTGGC.

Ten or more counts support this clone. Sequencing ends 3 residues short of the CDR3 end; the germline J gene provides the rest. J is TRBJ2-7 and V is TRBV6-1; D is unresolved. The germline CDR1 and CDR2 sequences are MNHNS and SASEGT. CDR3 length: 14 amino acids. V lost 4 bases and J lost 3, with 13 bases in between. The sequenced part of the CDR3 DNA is TGTGCCAGCAGTGTCGTCCCTACGAACTACGAG. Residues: CASSVVPTNYE. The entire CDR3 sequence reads CASSVVPTNYEQYF.

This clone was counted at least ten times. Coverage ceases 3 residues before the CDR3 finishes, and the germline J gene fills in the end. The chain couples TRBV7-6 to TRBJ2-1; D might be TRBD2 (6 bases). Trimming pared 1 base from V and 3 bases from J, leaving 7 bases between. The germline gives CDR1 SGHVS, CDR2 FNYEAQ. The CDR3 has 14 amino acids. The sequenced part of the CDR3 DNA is TGTGCCAGCAGCTTAGGGGACTTCTACAATGAG. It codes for CASSLGDFYNE. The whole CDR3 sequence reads CASSLGDFYNEQFF.

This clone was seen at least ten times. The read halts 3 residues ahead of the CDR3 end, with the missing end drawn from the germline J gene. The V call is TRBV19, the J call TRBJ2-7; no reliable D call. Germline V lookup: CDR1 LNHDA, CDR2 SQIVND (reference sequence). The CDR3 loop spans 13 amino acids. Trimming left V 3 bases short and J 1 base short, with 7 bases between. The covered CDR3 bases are TGTGCCAGTAGTATTGGCAGGTCCTACGAG. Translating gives CASSIGRSYE. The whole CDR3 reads CASSIGRSYEQYF.

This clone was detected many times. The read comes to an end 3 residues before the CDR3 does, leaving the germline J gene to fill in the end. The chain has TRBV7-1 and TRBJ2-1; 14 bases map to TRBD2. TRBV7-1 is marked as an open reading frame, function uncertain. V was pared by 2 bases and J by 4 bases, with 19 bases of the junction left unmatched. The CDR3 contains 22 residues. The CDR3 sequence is CASSSPPPGTSGSIWGYNEQFF. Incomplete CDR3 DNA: TGTGCCAGCAGCTCACCCCCACCCGGGACTAGCGGGAGCATTTGGGGTTACAATGAG.

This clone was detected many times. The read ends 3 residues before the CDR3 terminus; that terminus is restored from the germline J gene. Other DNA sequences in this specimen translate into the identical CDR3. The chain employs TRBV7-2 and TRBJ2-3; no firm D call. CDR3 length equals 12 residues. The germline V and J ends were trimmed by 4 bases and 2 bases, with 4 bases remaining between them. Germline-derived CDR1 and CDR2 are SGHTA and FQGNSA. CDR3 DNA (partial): TGTGCCAGCAGCTCCTCCACAGATACG. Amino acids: CASSSSTDT. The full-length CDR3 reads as CASSSSTDTQYF.

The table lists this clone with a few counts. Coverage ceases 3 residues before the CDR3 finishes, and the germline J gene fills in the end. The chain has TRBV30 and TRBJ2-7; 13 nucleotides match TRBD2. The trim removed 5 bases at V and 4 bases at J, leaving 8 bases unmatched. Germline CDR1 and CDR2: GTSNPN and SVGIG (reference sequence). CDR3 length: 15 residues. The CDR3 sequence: CAWGGTSGKQYEQYF. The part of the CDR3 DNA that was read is TGTGCCTGGGGGGGGACTAGCGGGAAACAATACGAG.

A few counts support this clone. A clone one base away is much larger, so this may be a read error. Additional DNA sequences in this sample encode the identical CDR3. The sequenced CDR3 bases are TGCAGTGCCCCCCTAGCGGGAGGGCCTAGGTACGAG. This gives the protein CSAPLAGGPRYE. The entire CDR3 sequence reads CSAPLAGGPRYEQYF. The chain links TRBV20-1 to TRBJ2-7; 12 bases fit TRBD2. The read finishes 3 residues shy of the CDR3 end, and the germline J gene is used to complete it. CDR1 is DFQATT, CDR2 SNEGSKA, per germline (reference sequence). CDR3 length equals 15 residues. V lost 6 bases and J lost 4; bases outside the gene matches: 10.

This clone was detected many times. CDR3 residues: CASSFLSGETQYF. The covered CDR3 bases are TGTGCCAGCAGTTTCCTCAGCGGGGAGACC. The chain carries TRBV12-3 or TRBV12-4 and TRBJ2-5; D may be TRBD2 (6 bases). Read sequence stops 3 residues before the CDR3 end, and the germline J gene provides the missing end. This CDR3 is built from 13 residues. V was cut by 3 bases and J by 5 bases, with 10 bases left in between.